In this sample, the clone carrying this TCR beta chain turned up a few times. Its antigen is not identified. This sample is part of a study of post-analysis software for immune sequencing data. The overall study: Recorded subtypes: relapsing-remitting, secondary progressive, progressive-relapsing; some patients unannotated. Whole-study results and caveats: Samples sharing a preparation batch grouped tightly together when assessed by F measure. People with multiple sclerosis had a significantly lower normalized Chao1 diversity than controls did. TRBV5-6, TRBV5-1 and TRBV20-1 belonged to a set of roughly five TRBV segments that were more frequent in patients than controls.

J gave up 2 bases and V 4 bases, and 11 bases lay outside the gene matches. The CDR3 is made up of 17 amino acids. Germline assignment: CDR1 MGHRA and CDR2 YSYEKL. Libraries were made from TCR beta cDNA, and they carried unique molecular identifiers. Each sample of roughly 0.9 to 10 million input T cells yielded roughly 500,000 cDNA molecules, so each molecule approximated one T cell. TCRdb independently ran MiXCR on the PCR reads; one entry per CDR3 protein. The profile shows hundreds of thousands of distinct CDR3 sequences, about 27% of them singletons. Sequenced input: blood. This clonotype was obtained from a girl aged 10 to 17 with multiple sclerosis. J is TRBJ2-3 and V is TRBV4-1; the match to TRBD2 covers 8 bases. This CDR3 is CASSPRGGPSPTDTQYF. The CDR3 DNA follows: TGCGCCAGCAGCCCCCGGGGGGGCCCGTCCCCCACAGATACGCAGTATTTT.